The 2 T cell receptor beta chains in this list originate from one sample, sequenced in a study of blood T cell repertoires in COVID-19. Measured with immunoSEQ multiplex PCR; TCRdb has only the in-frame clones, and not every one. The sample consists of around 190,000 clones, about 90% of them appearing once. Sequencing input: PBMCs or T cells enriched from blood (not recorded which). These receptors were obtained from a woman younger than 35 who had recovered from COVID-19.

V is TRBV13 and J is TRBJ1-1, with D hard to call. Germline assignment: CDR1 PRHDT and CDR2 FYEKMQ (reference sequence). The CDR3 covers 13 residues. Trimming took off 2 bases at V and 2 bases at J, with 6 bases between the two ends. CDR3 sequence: CASSLTKNTEAFF. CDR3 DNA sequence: TGTGCCAGCAGCTTAACAAAAAACACTGAAGCTTTCTTT.

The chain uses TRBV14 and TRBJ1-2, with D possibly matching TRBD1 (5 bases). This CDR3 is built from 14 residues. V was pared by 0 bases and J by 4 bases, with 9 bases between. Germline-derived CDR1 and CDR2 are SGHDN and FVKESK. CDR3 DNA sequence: TGTGCCAGCAGCCAAGACCGACAGACCTATGGCTACACCTTC. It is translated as CASSQDRQTYGYTF.